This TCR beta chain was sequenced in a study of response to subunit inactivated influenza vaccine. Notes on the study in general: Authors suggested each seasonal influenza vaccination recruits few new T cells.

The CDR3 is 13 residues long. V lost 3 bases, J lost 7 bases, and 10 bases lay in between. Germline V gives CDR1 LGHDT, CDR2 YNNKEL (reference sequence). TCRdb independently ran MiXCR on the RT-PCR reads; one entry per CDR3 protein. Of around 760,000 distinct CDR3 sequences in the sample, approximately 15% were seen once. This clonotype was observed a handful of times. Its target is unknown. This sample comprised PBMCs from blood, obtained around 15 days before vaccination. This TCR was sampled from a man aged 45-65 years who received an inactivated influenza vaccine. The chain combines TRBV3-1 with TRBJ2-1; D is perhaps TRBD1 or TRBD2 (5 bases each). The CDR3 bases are TGTGCCAGCAGCCAGGCAGAGGGGAATGAGCAGTTCTTC. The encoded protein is CASSQAEGNEQFF.